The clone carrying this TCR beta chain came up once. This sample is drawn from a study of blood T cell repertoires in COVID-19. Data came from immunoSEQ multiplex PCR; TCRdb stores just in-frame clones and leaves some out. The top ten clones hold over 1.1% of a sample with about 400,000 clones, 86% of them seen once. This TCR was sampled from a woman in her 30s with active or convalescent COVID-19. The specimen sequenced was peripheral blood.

In nucleotides, the CDR3 is TGTGCCATCAGCGGACAGGGGCGGAAAGATACGCAGTATTTT. As protein: CAISGQGRKDTQYF. The V call is TRBV10-3, the J call TRBJ2-3; 9 bases match TRBD1. V lost 6 bases, J lost 5 bases, and 6 bases stayed unmatched. Germline CDR1 and CDR2: ENHRY and SYGVKD. This CDR3 region has 14 residues.